Listed here are 32 T cell receptor beta chains from one sample, sequenced in a study of T cell responses to AZD1222 COVID-19 vaccine (dated by TCRdb to the early 2020s). The sample's time point label, in plain terms: about 28 days (+/-7) after the second vaccine dose. Library generation was performed with the immunoSEQ multiplex PCR assay. TCRdb mirrors the immuneACCESS table, restricted to in-frame sequences. Some clones are absent from its copies; in checked studies, under half trace to an unresolved V gene, and the reason for the others is unknown. Recorded for this sample are some 190,000 clones; roughly 90% of them occurred a single time. Over 1.5% of the sample rests with the top ten. The sample was peripheral blood, taken 28 days after the second AZD1222 dose. All receptors derive from an adult who received the AZD1222 COVID-19 vaccine.

The chain employs TRBV2 and TRBJ1-6; D perhaps matches TRBD1 (6 bases). Trimming took 5 bases from V and 6 from J, leaving 14 bases between them. The CDR3 extends over 15 amino acids. Germline assignment: CDR1 SNHLY and CDR2 FYNNEI. Here the CDR3 DNA reads TGTGCCAGCAGTAAAATCAGGGGCTCTAATTCACCCCTCCACTTT. Protein: CASSKIRGSNSPLHF.

The chain uses TRBV11-3 and TRBJ2-1; no reliable D call. Trimming stripped 6 bases from V and 8 bases from J, with 8 bases between. CDR3 size: 11 residues. Germline V gene sequence: CDR1 SGHNT, CDR2 YENEEA. CDR3 DNA sequence: TGTGCCAGCAGTATAGCCCATGAGCAGTTCTTC. It translates to CASSIAHEQFF.

The chain has TRBV7-6 and TRBJ1-4; unclear D gene. Germline V gene sequence: CDR1 SGHVS, CDR2 FNYEAQ. The CDR3 loop spans 15 amino acids. V lost 2 bases and J 3 bases, leaving 10 bases between the germline ends. CDR3 in amino acids: CASSLSPLPNEKLFF. The CDR3, as DNA: TGTGCCAGCAGCTTATCCCCCCTCCCTAATGAAAAACTGTTTTTT.

Concerning this clone: A junction end diverges from the germline sequence, so it may reflect a read error. This chain connects TRBV3-1 (or the pseudogene TRBV3-2) to TRBJ2-7; a possible D gene is TRBD1 (5 bases). The germline gives CDR1 LGHDT, CDR2 YNNKEL (reference sequence). This CDR3 comprises 16 residues. The CDR3 DNA follows: TGTGTCAGCAGCCGTCAGGGAAGGGCCCAGACGTCCGAGCAGTACTTC. Its protein product is CVSSRQGRAQTSEQYF.

The rearrangement joins TRBV19 to TRBJ2-2; TRBD1 matches at 8 bases. The CDR3 consists of 15 residues. V was clipped by 4 bases and J by 6 bases; unmatched bases: 7. Germline lookup yields CDR1 LNHDA and CDR2 SQIVND (reference sequence). The CDR3 DNA reads as TGTGCCAGTAGTACAGGGGGCTTTAACGCCGGGGAGCTGTTTTTT. Translated, it gives CASSTGGFNAGELFF. Together with reference TRBV19 and TRBJ2-2, the CDR3 gives the full variable domain: DGGITQSPKYLFRKEGQNVTLSCEQNLNHDAMYWYRQDPGQGLRLIYYSQIVNDFQKGDIAEGYSVSREKKESFPLTVTSAQKNPTAFYLCASSTGGFNAGELFFGEGSRLTVL.

This clone was seen just once. This rearrangement joins TRBV6-5 to TRBJ1-6; D not certain. The CDR3 contains 13 residues. V was pared by 8 bases and J by 6 bases, with 11 bases between. Per germline, CDR1 MNHEY and CDR2 SVGAGI. CDR3 sequence (DNA): TGTGCCAGCGTCCGCGATGGTAATTCACCCCTCCACTTT. It encodes CASVRDGNSPLHF.

The V and J genes are TRBV19 and TRBJ1-5; 8 nucleotides match TRBD1. After removal of 5 bases from V and 6 bases from J, the junction contained 9 bases not matched to a gene. CDR3 length: 15 amino acids. CDR1 and CDR2 (germline): LNHDA, SQIVND (reference sequence). CDR3 sequence: CASSAGDRGGQPQHF. CDR3 bases: TGTGCCAGTAGTGCAGGAGACAGGGGCGGTCAGCCCCAGCATTTT.

This chain joins TRBV20-1 and TRBJ2-1; 10 bases map to TRBD2. Germline V gene data show CDR1 as DFQATT and CDR2 as SNEGSKA (reference sequence). V was clipped by 3 bases and J by 14 bases; unmatched bases: 7. CDR3 length: 12 residues. The CDR3 DNA follows: TGCAGTGCTAGTATGAGCGGGAGGGCCGAGTTCTTC. The encoded protein is CSASMSGRAEFF.

The chain couples TRBV2 to TRBJ2-1; 7 positions agree with TRBD2. The CDR3 is made up of 16 amino acids. Germline V lookup: CDR1 SNHLY, CDR2 FYNNEI. V lost 3 bases, J lost 5 bases, and 10 bases stayed unmatched. The CDR3 loop reads CASSDVIGLADNEQFF. In nucleotides, the CDR3 is TGTGCCAGCAGTGACGTTATAGGGCTAGCGGACAATGAGCAGTTCTTC.

This rearrangement joins TRBV19 to TRBJ1-5; no clear D. Germline CDR1 LNHDA, CDR2 SQIVND (reference sequence). V lost 3 bases and J lost 6, with 12 bases in between. The CDR3 runs 14 residues. DNA for the CDR3: TGTGCCAGTAGTATCTTCGGGCAAAGTCAGCCCCAGCATTTT. Its translation is CASSIFGQSQPQHF.

The J gene is TRBJ1-3, the V gene TRBV25-1; TRBD1 agrees at 10 bases. CDR3 length: 14 amino acids. Germline CDR1 and CDR2: MGHDK and SYGVNS. V gave up 9 bases and J gave up 2 bases; unmatched junction bases: 4. Here the CDR3 DNA reads TGTGCCAGTTGCGGACAGGGGGCTGGAAACACCATATATTTT. Translation gives CASCGQGAGNTIYF.

V usage is TRBV6-6 and J usage is TRBJ1-4, with D unclear. From germline, CDR1 is MNHNY and CDR2 SVGAGI (reference sequence). Between the trimmed V and J ends, which lost 6 bases and 7 bases, there was a span of 12 bases. This CDR3 has 13 residues. CDR3 bases: TGTGCCAGCAGACCCGGAGCCGGTGAAAAACTGTTTTTT. Translated, it gives CASRPGAGEKLFF.

The table lists this clone with a count of one. V usage is TRBV29-1 and J usage is TRBJ2-3, with 7 bases identical to TRBD1. From germline, CDR1 is SQVTM and CDR2 ANQGSEA. Losses at the gene ends were 4 bases for V and 4 bases for J; bases not matched to a gene: 8. CDR3 length: 14 amino acids. The CDR3 DNA is TGCAGCGTTGTGGGTAGACAGGGTTCAGATACGCAGTATTTT. Its protein is CSVVGRQGSDTQYF.

The chain has TRBV2 and TRBJ1-6, with 8 bases fitting TRBD1. This CDR3 contains 16 residues. CDR1 SNHLY and CDR2 FYNNEI come from the germline V gene. The trim removed 5 bases at V and 4 bases at J, leaving 7 bases unmatched. The CDR3 nucleotides read TGTGCCAGCAGTACAACAGGGGGGGATTATAATTCACCCCTCCACTTT. Protein product: CASSTTGGDYNSPLHF.

This chain connects TRBV5-5 to TRBJ2-3, with 8 bases fitting TRBD1. The CDR3 is made up of 14 amino acids. Germline V gene sequence: CDR1 SGHKS, CDR2 YYEKEE (reference sequence). Trimming took 3 bases from V and 0 from J; bases not matched to a gene: 0. The CDR3 DNA reads as TGTGCCAGCAGCTGGGACAGGAGCACAGATACGCAGTATTTT. Translation: CASSWDRSTDTQYF.

This chain connects TRBV27 to TRBJ1-2; D uncertain. Germline CDR1 reads MNHEY; CDR2 reads SMNVEV (reference sequence). CDR3 length: 15 amino acids. V dropped 2 bases and J dropped 4 bases, with 14 bases sitting between them. CDR3: CASSLMVSLPYGYTF. For the CDR3, the DNA is TGTGCCAGCAGTTTAATGGTCTCGCTCCCCTATGGCTACACCTTC.

The chain joins TRBV19 to TRBJ2-2; D possibly corresponds to TRBD2 (6 bases). Trimming took 10 bases from V and 5 from J, leaving 20 bases between them. The CDR3 consists of 15 residues. Germline CDR1 and CDR2: LNHDA and SQIVND (reference sequence). As DNA, the CDR3 is TGTGCCACTCGGGGGAGGTCTTCGGGGACCGGGGAGCTGTTTTTT. Its protein is CATRGRSSGTGELFF.

The V call is TRBV30, the J call TRBJ1-6; D not certain. The CDR3 has 15 residues. Germline CDR1 GTSNPN, CDR2 SVGIG (reference sequence). CDR3 loop: CASPRGSSYNSPLHF. The CDR3, as DNA: TGTGCTTCCCCCCGGGGTAGCTCCTATAATTCACCCCTCCACTTT.

The chain couples TRBV7-3 to TRBJ2-3; no clear D. CDR1 is SGHTA and CDR2 is FQGTGA in the germline V gene. The germline V and J ends were trimmed by 5 bases and 2 bases, with 11 bases remaining between them. This CDR3 contains 14 residues. The CDR3 DNA is TGTGCCAGCAGCCCGACCTGGAACACAGATACGCAGTATTTT. It codes for CASSPTWNTDTQYF.

The chain recombines TRBV3-1 (or the pseudogene TRBV3-2) with TRBJ1-1; perhaps TRBD1 as D (6 bases). There are 14 residues in the CDR3. With 3 bases removed from V and 3 bases from J, the gap between germline ends came to 11 bases. In germline, CDR1 is LGHDT, CDR2 YNNKEL (reference sequence). CDR3 residues: CASSQVQGDTEAFF. For the CDR3, the DNA is TGTGCCAGCAGCCAGGTACAGGGTGACACTGAAGCTTTCTTT.

The chain has TRBV19 and TRBJ1-5; D gene unclear. V lost 2 bases, J lost 0 bases, and 8 bases lay in between. The CDR3 has 15 amino acids. The germline V gene encodes CDR1 LNHDA and CDR2 SQIVND (reference sequence). CDR3 region: CASSIYPFSNQPQHF. Written as DNA, the CDR3 is TGTGCCAGTAGTATATATCCGTTTAGCAATCAGCCCCAGCATTTT.

The chain uses TRBV2 and TRBJ2-2; possibly TRBD1 for D (5 bases). There are 15 residues in the CDR3. V was clipped by 4 bases and J by 4 bases, with 13 bases between them. Germline V lookup: CDR1 SNHLY, CDR2 FYNNEI. The CDR3 spells CASSGRQGTTGELFF. As DNA, the CDR3 is TGTGCCAGCAGTGGGCGGCAGGGTACCACCGGGGAGCTGTTTTTT.

The V gene is TRBV28, the J gene TRBJ1-5, with 8 bases lining up with TRBD1. The CDR3 runs 19 residues. V dropped 3 bases and J dropped 2; count of bases not matched to a gene: 15. The germline V gene has CDR1 MDHEN and CDR2 SYDVKM. Here the CDR3 reads CASSFPQGARVGGNQPQHF. DNA of the CDR3: TGTGCCAGCAGTTTTCCCCAGGGGGCTAGGGTAGGTGGCAATCAGCCCCAGCATTTT.

The J gene is TRBJ2-7, the V gene TRBV7-3; D uncertain. The CDR3 spans 14 residues. Germline CDR1 reads SGHTA; CDR2 reads FQGTGA. V lost 5 bases and J lost 2, with 13 bases in between. CDR3 nucleotides: TGTGCCAGCAGCCCCCGGATGAAAACCTACGAGCAGTACTTC. The encoded protein is CASSPRMKTYEQYF.

DNA of the CDR3: TGTGCCAGCAGTTACGCAGGAGACCTCTACGAGCAGTACTTC. Encoded protein: CASSYAGDLYEQYF. The chain employs TRBV6-2 or TRBV6-3 and TRBJ2-7; D gene unclear. Germline V CDR1 and CDR2: MNHEY, SVGEGT. CDR3 length equals 14 residues. The V end was cut by 2 bases, the J end by 3 bases, with 11 bases between.

The chain carries TRBV14 and TRBJ1-2, with D unresolved. Germline CDR1 reads SGHDN; CDR2 reads FVKESK. CDR3 length: 13 residues. V lost 2 bases to trimming and J lost 3 bases, with 7 bases between them. The DNA of the CDR3 is TGTGCCAGCAGCCAACGGGAGTACTATGGCTACACCTTC. Its protein product is CASSQREYYGYTF.

This clone was counted once. The chain employs TRBV5-1 and TRBJ2-1; D is unresolved. The CDR3 is made up of 12 amino acids. Germline values: CDR1 SGHRS, CDR2 YFSETQ. V was cut by 0 bases and J by 7 bases, with 5 bases left in between. The CDR3 DNA sequence: TGCGCCAGCAGCTTGGTGCCGAATGAGCAGTTCTTC. Protein product: CASSLVPNEQFF.

V gene TRBV7-2 combines with J gene TRBJ2-7; 7 bases are a match to TRBD2. After removal of 1 base from V and 6 bases from J, the junction contained 15 bases not matched to a gene. The V gene's germline CDR1 is SGHTA and CDR2 FQGNSA. This CDR3 has 17 residues. CDR3 region: CASSLVPIGGGHSEQYF. CDR3 bases: TGTGCCAGCAGCTTAGTACCAATTGGGGGAGGGCATAGCGAGCAGTACTTC.

This rearrangement joins TRBV7-3 to TRBJ2-5, with D tentatively TRBD1 or TRBD2 (5 bases each). The CDR3 is 15 residues long. The germline V gene has CDR1 SGHTA and CDR2 FQGTGA. Trimming shortened V by 2 bases and J by 5 bases, and 15 bases separated the two germline ends. CDR3 sequence: CASSLVSARDETQYF. CDR3 coding DNA: TGTGCCAGCAGCTTAGTGAGTGCCCGGGACGAGACCCAGTACTTC.

The chain carries TRBV6-5 and TRBJ1-1; 7 positions match TRBD1. This CDR3 has 13 residues. Germline V gene lookup returns CDR1 MNHEY and CDR2 SVGAGI. J lost 5 bases, V lost 6 bases, and 6 bases had no gene match. The chain's CDR3 is CASRIGTATEAFF. The CDR3 nucleotides are TGTGCCAGCAGGATTGGGACAGCAACTGAAGCTTTCTTT.

The V gene is TRBV18, the J gene TRBJ1-6; 10 bases are a match to TRBD1. This CDR3 is built from 15 residues. Trimming took 4 bases from V and 7 from J; bases not matched to a gene: 4. Germline V gene data show CDR1 as KGHSH and CDR2 as LQKENI. The CDR3 here is CASSLGQGENSPLHF. As DNA, the CDR3 is TGTGCCAGCTCACTTGGACAGGGGGAAAATTCACCCCTCCACTTT.

CDR3 protein: CASSSRGLTEAFF. Here the CDR3 DNA reads TGTGCCAGCAGTTCCAGGGGACTCACTGAAGCTTTCTTT. This chain uses TRBV12-3 or TRBV12-4 with TRBJ1-1, with D possibly TRBD1 on 6 matching bases. Trimming pared 4 bases from V and 4 bases from J, leaving 10 bases between. This CDR3 spans 13 amino acids.